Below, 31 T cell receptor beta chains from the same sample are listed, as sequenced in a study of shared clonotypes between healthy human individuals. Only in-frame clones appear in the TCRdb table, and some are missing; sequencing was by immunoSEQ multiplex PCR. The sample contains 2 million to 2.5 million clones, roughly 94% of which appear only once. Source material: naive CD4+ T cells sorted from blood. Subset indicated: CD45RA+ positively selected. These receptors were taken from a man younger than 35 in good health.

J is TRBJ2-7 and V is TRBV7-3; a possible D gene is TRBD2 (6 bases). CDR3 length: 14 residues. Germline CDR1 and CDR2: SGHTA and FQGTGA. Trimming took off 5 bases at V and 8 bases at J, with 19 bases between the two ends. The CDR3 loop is CASSPEGLGDKQYF. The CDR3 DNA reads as TGTGCCAGCAGCCCAGAGGGACTGGGGGATAAGCAGTACTTC.

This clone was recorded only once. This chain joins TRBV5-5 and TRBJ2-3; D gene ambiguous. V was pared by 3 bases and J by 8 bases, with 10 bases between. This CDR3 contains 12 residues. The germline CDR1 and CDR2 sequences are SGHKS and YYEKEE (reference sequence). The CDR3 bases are TGTGCCAGCAGCTGGACGGAAGGTACGCAGTATTTT. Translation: CASSWTEGTQYF.

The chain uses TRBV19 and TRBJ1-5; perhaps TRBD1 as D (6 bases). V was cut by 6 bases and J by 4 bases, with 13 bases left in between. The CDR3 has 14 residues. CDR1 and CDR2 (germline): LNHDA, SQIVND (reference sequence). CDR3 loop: CASRPGQNNQPQHF. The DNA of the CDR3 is TGTGCCAGTAGGCCCGGACAGAATAATCAGCCCCAGCATTTT.

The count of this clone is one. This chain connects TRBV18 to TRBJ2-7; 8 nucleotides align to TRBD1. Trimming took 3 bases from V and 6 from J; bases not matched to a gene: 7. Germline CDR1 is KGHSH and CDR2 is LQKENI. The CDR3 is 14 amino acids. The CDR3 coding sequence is TGTGCCAGCTCACCGGAGACAGGGGAGCCCGAGCAGTACTTC. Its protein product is CASSPETGEPEQYF.

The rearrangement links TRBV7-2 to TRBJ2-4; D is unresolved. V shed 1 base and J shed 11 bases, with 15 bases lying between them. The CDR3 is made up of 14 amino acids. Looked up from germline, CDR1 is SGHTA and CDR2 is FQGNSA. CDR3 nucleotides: TGTGCCAGCAGCTTAGAGGGTTTGGGGATCTTTCAGTACTTC. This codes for CASSLEGLGIFQYF.

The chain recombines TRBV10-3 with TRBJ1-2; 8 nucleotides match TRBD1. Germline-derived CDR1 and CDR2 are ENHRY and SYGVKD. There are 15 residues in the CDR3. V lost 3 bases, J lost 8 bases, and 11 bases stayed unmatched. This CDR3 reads CAISERRAGGHGYTF. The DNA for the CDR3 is TGTGCCATCAGTGAACGACGGGCAGGGGGCCACGGCTACACCTTC.

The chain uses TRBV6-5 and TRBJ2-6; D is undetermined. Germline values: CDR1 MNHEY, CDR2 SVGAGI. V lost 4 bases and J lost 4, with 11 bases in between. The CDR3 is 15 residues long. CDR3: CASSFLVEGANVLTF. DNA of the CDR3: TGTGCCAGCAGTTTTCTAGTGGAAGGGGCCAACGTCCTGACTTTC.

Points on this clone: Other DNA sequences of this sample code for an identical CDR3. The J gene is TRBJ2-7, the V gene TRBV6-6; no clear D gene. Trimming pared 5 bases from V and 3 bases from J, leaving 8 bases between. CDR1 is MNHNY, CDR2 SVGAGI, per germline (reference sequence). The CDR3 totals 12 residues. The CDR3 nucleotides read TGTGCCAGCAGTCGGACGGGCTACGAGCAGTACTTC. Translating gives CASSRTGYEQYF.

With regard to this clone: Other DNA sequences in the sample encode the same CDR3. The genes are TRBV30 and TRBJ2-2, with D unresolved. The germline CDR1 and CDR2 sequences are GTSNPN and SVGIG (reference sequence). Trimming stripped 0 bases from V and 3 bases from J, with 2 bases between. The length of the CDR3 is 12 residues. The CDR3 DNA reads TGTGCCTGGAGTGTATACACCGGGGAGCTGTTTTTT. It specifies CAWSVYTGELFF.

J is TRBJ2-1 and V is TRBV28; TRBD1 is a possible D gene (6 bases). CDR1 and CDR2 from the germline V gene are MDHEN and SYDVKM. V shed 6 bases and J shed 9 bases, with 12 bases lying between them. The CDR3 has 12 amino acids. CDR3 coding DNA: TGTGCCAGCAGCCCAGGGGTTGGTGAGCAGTTCTTC. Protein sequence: CASSPGVGEQFF.

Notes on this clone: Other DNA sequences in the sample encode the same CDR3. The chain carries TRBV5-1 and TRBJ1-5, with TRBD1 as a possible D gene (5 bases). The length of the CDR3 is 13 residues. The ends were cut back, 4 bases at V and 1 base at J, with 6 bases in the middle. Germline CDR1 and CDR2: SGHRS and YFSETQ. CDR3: CASSRDSNQPQHF. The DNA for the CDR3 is TGCGCCAGCAGCCGGGACAGCAATCAGCCCCAGCATTTT.

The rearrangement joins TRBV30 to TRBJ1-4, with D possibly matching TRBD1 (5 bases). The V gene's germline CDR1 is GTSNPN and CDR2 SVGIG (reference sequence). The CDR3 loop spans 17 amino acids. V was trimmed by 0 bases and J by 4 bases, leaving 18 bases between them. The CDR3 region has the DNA TGTGCCTGGAGTGTACCTGGCAGGGCGGAGGTTAATGAAAAACTGTTTTTT. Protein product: CAWSVPGRAEVNEKLFF.

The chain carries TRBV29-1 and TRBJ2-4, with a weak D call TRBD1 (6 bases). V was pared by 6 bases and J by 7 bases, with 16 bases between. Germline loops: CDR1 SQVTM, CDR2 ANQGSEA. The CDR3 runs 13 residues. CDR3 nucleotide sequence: TGCAGCGTACGCAGGACAGATAGGAACATTCAGTACTTC. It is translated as CSVRRTDRNIQYF. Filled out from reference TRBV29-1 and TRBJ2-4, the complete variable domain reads SAVISQKPSRDICQRGTSLTIQCQVDSQVTMMFWYRQQPGQSLTLIATANQGSEATYESGFVIDKFPISRPNLTFSTLTVSNMSPEDSSIYLCSVRRTDRNIQYFGAGTRLSVL.

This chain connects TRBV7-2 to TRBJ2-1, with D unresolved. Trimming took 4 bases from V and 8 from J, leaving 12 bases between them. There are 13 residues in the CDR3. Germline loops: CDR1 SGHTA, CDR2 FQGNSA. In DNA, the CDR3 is TGTGCCAGCAGCTCAAGGCCCTCCGATGAGCAGTTCTTC. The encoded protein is CASSSRPSDEQFF.

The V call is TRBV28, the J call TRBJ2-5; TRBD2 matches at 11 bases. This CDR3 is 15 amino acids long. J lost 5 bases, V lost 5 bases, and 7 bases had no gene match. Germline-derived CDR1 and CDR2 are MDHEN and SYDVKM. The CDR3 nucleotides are TGTGCCAGCAGTGGTACTAGCGGGAGTGGGGAGACCCAGTACTTC. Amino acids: CASSGTSGSGETQYF.

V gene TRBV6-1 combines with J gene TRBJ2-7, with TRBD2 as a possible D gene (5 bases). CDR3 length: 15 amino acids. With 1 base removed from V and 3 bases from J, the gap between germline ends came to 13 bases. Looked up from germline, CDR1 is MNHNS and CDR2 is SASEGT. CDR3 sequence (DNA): TGTGCCAGCAGTGAAGGACACGCTAGCTACTACGAGCAGTACTTC. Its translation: CASSEGHASYYEQYF.

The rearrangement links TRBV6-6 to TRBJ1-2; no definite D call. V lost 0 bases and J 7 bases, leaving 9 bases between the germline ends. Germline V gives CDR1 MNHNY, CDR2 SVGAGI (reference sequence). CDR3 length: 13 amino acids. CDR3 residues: CASSYSGFAGYTF. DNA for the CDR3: TGTGCCAGCAGTTACTCCGGGTTTGCTGGCTACACCTTC.

CDR3 in DNA: TGTGCTAGTGGTTTGGATCTAGCGGGAGCGGGGAATGAGCAGTTCTTC. Its translation is CASGLDLAGAGNEQFF. The chain combines TRBV12-5 with TRBJ2-1, with 10 bases identical to TRBD2. J lost 7 bases, V lost 1 base, and 7 bases had no gene match. Germline V gene lookup returns CDR1 LGHNT and CDR2 FRNRAP. This CDR3 has 16 amino acids.

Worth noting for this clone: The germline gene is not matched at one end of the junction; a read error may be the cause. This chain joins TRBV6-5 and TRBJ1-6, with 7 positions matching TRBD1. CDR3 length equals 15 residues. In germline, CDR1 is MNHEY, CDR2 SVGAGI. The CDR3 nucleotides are TGTGCCAGCAGTCACTCAGGGGGTCTGGATCTTGGCCTCCACTTT. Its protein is CASSHSGGLDLGLHF.

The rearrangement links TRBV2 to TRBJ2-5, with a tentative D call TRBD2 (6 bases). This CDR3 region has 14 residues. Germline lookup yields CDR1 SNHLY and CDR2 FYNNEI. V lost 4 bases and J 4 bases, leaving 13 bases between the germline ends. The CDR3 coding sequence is TGTGCCAGCAGTGCAGACGGGAGAGGAGAGACCCAGTACTTC. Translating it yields CASSADGRGETQYF. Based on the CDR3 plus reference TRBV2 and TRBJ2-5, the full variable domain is EPEVTQTPSHQVTQMGQEVILRCVPISNHLYFYWYRQILGQKVEFLVSFYNNEISEKSEIFDDQFSVERPDGSNFTLKIRSTKLEDSAMYFCASSADGRGETQYFGPGTRLLVL.

CDR3 nucleotide sequence: TGTGCCAGCAGCTACGGTAGGGCGGGAGGGAACGAGCAGTACTTC. Its protein product is CASSYGRAGGNEQYF. The gene calls are TRBV11-2 and TRBJ2-7; 9 bases match TRBD2. CDR3 length: 15 amino acids. Losses at the gene ends were 4 bases for V and 5 bases for J; bases not matched to a gene: 9. In germline, CDR1 is SGHAT, CDR2 FQNNGV.

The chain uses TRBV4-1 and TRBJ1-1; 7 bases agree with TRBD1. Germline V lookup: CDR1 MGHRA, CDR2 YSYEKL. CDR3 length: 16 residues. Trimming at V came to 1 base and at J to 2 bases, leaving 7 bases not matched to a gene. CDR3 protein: CASSQARGQINTEAFF. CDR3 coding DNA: TGCGCCAGCAGCCAAGCCCGGGGACAGATCAACACTGAAGCTTTCTTT.

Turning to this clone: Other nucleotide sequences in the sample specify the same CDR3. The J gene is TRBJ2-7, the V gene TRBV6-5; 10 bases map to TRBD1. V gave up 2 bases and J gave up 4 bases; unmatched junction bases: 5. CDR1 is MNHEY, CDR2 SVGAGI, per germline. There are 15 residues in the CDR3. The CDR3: CASSYRDRGAYEQYF. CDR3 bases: TGTGCCAGCAGTTACAGGGACAGGGGAGCATACGAGCAGTACTTC.

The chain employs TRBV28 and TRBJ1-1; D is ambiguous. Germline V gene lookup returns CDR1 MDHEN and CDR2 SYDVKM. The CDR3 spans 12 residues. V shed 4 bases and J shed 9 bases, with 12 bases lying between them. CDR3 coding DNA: TGTGCCAGCAGTTCTCCAGGCCTCAAAGCTTTCTTT. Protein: CASSSPGLKAFF.

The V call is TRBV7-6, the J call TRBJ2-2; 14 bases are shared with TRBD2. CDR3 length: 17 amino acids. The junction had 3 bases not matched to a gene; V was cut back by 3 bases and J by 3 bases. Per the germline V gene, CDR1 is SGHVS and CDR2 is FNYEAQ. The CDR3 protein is CASSLGLAGVYTGELFF. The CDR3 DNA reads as TGTGCCAGCAGCTTGGGACTAGCGGGGGTGTACACCGGGGAGCTGTTTTTT.

In DNA, the CDR3 is TGTGCCAGCAGTGAGGCACTAGCGGGGTTAAGGGAGCAGTACTTC. This translates into CASSEALAGLREQYF. The genes are TRBV2 and TRBJ2-7; 10 bases are shared with TRBD2. The CDR3 is 15 amino acids. Germline assignment: CDR1 SNHLY and CDR2 FYNNEI. J was trimmed by 7 bases and V by 3 bases; bases with no gene match: 9.

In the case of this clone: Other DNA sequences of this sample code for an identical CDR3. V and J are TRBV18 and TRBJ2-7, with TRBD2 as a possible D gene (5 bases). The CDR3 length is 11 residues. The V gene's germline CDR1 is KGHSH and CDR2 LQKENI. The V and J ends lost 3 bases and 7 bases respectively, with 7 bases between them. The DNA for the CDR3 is TGTGCCAGCTCACCGAGGGATGAGCAGTACTTC. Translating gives CASSPRDEQYF.

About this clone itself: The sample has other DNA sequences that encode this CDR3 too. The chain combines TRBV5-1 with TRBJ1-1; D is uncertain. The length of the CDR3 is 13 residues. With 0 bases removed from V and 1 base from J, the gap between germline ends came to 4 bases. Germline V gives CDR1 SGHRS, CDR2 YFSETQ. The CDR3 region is CASSLDTNTEAFF. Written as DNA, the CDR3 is TGCGCCAGCAGCTTGGATACGAACACTGAAGCTTTCTTT.

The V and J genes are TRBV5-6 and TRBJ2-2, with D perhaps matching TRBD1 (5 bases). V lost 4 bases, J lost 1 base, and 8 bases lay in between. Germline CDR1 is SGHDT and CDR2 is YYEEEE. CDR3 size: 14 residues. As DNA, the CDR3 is TGTGCCAGCAGCGTGACAGTGAACACCGGGGAGCTGTTTTTT. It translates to CASSVTVNTGELFF.

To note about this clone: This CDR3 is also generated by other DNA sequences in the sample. The CDR3 reads CASSLAKETQYF. In DNA, the CDR3 is TGTGCCAGCAGCTTAGCTAAAGAGACCCAGTACTTC. The rearrangement joins TRBV7-2 to TRBJ2-5; the D is unclear. CDR1 is SGHTA and CDR2 is FQGNSA in the germline V gene. With 0 bases removed from V and 3 bases from J, the gap between germline ends came to 2 bases. This CDR3 has 12 residues.

For the CDR3, the DNA is TGCGCCAGCAGCCAAGAGGGACAGGTATACAATGAGCAGTTCTTC. Residues: CASSQEGQVYNEQFF. The J gene is TRBJ2-1, the V gene TRBV4-3, with 8 bases lining up with TRBD1. From germline, CDR1 is LGHNA and CDR2 YSLEER. V was clipped by 0 bases and J by 4 bases; unmatched bases: 2. The CDR3 runs to 15 residues.